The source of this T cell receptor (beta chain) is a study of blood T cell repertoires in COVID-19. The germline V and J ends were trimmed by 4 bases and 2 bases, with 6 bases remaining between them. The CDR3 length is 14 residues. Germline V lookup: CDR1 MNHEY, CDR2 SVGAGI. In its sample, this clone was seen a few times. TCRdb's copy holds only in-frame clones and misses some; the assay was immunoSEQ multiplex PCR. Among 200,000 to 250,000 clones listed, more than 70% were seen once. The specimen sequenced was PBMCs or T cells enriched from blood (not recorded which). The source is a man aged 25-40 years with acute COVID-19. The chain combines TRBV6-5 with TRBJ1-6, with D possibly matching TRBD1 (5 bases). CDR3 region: CASSSGPYNSPLHF. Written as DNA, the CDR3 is TGTGCCAGCAGTTCAGGGCCCTATAATTCACCCCTCCACTTT.